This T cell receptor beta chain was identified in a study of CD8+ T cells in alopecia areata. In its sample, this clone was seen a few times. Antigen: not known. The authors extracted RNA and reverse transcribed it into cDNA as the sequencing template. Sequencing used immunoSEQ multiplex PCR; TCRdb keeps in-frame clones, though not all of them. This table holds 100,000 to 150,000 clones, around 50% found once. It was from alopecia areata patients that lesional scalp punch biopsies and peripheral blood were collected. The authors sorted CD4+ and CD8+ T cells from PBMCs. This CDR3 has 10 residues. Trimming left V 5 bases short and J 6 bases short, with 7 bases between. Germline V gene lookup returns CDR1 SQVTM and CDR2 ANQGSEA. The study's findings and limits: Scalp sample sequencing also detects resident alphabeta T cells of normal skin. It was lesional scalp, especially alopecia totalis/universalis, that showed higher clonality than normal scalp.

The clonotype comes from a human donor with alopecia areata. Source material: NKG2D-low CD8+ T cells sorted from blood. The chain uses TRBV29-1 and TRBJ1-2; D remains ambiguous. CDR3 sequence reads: CSVPDDGYTF. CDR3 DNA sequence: TGCAGCGTTCCAGACGATGGCTACACCTTC.